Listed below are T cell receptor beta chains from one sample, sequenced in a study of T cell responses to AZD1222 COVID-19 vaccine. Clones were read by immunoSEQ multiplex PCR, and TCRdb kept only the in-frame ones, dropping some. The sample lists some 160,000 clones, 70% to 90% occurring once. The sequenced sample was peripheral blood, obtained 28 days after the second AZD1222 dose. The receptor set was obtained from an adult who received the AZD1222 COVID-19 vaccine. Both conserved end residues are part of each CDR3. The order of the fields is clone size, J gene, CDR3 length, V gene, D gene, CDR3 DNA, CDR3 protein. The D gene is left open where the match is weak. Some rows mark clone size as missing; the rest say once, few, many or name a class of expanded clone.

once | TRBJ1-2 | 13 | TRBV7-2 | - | TGTGCCAGCAGCCAGGACAGCTTGTATGGCTACACCTTC | CASSQDSLYGYTF
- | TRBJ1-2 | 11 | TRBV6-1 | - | TGTGCCAGCAGTGAATCTCATGGCTACACCTTC | CASSESHGYTF
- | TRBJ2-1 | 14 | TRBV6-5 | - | TGTGCCAGCAGTTTGGCGACGAGGATGTTTGAGCAGTTCTTC | CASSLATRMFEQFF
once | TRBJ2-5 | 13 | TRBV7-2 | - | TGTGCCAGCAGCTTAGCGGGGCGAGAGACCCAGTACTTC | CASSLAGRETQYF
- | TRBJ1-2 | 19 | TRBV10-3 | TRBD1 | TGTGCCATCAGTGAGTCGAGTATCGGCAGGGGGCGCGCAGACTATGGCTACACCTTC | CAISESSIGRGRADYGYTF
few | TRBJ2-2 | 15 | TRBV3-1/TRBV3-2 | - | TGTGCCAGCAGCCAAGATAACTCCCGGACCGGGGAGCTGTTTTTT | CASSQDNSRTGELFF
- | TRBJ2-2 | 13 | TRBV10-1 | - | TGCGCCAGCAGTTACAGGGTTACCGGGGAGCTGTTTTTT | CASSYRVTGELFF
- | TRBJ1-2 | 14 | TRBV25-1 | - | TGTGCCAGCAGAGGGACAAAACCTCTCTATGGCTACACCTTC | CASRGTKPLYGYTF
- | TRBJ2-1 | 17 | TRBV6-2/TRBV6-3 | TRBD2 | TGTGCCAGCAGTTACAGCGGGGACTCGAGTTTCTACAATGAGCAGTTCTTC | CASSYSGDSSFYNEQFF
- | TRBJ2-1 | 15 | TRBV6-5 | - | TGTGCCAGCAGCCAACGGGACACCGCCTACAATGAGCAGTTCTTC | CASSQRDTAYNEQFF
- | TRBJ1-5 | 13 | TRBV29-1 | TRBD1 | TGCAGCGTGGGACAGGGGGGTAATCAGCCCCAGCATTTT | CSVGQGGNQPQHF
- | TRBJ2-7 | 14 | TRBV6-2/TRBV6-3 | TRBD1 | TGTGCCAGCAGTCTCGGACAGGGTTTCAACGAGCAGTACTTC | CASSLGQGFNEQYF
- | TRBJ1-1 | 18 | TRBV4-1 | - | TGCGCCAGCAGCCAAGATTTCCCCCCCCAGCGGGGAGATCCTGAAGCTTTCTTT | CASSQDFPPQRGDPEAFF
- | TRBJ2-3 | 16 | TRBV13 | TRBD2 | TGTGCCAGCAGCTTACGCGGGGGGGCCAGCACAGATACGCAGTATTTT | CASSLRGGASTDTQYF
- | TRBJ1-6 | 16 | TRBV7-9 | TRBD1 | TGTGCCAGCAGCGCCGGACAGGGTTTTTCCAATTCACCCCTCCACTTT | CASSAGQGFSNSPLHF
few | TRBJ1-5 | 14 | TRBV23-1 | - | TGCGCCAGCAGTCTCAGGGGCCCCAATCAGCCCCAGCATTTT | CASSLRGPNQPQHF
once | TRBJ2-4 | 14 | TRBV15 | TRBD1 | TGTGCCACCAGCAGAGGACAGGGCAAAAACATTCAGTACTTC | CATSRGQGKNIQYF
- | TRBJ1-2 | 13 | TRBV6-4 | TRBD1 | TGTGCCAGCAGCAGGGACAGGAACTATGGCTACACCTTC | CASSRDRNYGYTF
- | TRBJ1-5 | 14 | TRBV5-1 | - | TGCGCCAGCAGCTGTTTGGCGGACAATCAGCCCCAGCATTTT | CASSCLADNQPQHF
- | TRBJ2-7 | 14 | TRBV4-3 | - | TGCGCCAGCAGCCCACGATGGGGGGCCTACGAGCAGTACTTC | CASSPRWGAYEQYF
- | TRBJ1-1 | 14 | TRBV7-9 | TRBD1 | TGTGCCAGCAGCTGGACAGGGGAGAACACTGAAGCTTTCTTT | CASSWTGENTEAFF
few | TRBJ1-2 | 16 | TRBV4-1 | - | TGCGCCAGCAGCCAAGACCCGGGACACCACTATCGAGGCTACACCTTC | CASSQDPGHHYRGYTF
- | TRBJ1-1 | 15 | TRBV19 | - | TGTGCCAGTAGTATCAATGGGTTCATGAACACTGAAGCTTTCTTT | CASSINGFMNTEAFF
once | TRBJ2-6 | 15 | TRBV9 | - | TGTGCCAGCAGCGTCCGATCAACTGGGGCCAACGTCCTGACTTTC | CASSVRSTGANVLTF
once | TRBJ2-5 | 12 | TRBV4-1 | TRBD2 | TGCGCCAGTGGGACCCGGGGGGGGACCCAGTACTTC | CASGTRGGTQYF
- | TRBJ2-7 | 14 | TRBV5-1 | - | TGCGCCAGCAGCCCCGGACAGACCTCCTACGAGCAGTACTTC | CASSPGQTSYEQYF
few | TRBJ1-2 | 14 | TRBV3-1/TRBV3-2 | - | TGTGCCAGCAGCCTACAGGTGGGGGGCAATGGCTACACCTTC | CASSLQVGGNGYTF
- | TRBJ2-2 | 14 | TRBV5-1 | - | TGCGCCAGCAGCTTTAACGGGCCCACCGGGGAGCTGTTTTTT | CASSFNGPTGELFF
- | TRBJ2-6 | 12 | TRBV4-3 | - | TGCGCCAGCAGCTCCGGGGCCAACGTCCTGACTTTC | CASSSGANVLTF
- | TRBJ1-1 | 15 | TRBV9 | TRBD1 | TGTGCCAGCAGCGTAGGTGGGGACAGCCGCCAAAGGGCTTTCTTT | CASSVGGDSRQRAFF
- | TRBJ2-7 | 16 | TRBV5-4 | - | TGTGCCAGCGCCCGAGGGGGGGAGGTTGGGTCCTACGAGCAGTACTTC | CASARGGEVGSYEQYF
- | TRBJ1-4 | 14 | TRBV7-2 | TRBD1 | TGTGCCAGCAGGAGTGGGACAGGGATTGAAAAACTGTTTTTT | CASRSGTGIEKLFF
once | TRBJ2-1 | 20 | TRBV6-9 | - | TGTGCCAGCAGGGGGACGACTAAGGGGAAGATGGGAAAATCCTACAATGAGCAGTTCTTC | CASRGTTKGKMGKSYNEQFF
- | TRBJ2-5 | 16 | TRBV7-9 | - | TGTGCCAGCAGGTCAACAGAGCCTCCTTTCCAAGAGACCCAGTACTTC | CASRSTEPPFQETQYF
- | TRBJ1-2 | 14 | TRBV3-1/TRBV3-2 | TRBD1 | TGTGCCAGCAGCCGGGACAGCGGTTTCTATGGCTACACCTTC | CASSRDSGFYGYTF
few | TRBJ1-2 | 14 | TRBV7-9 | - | TGTGCCAGCAGCCCACGGGGGGACAACTATGGCTACACCTTC | CASSPRGDNYGYTF
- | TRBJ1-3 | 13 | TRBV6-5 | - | TGTGCCACTAGGGGAATCGCTGGAAACACCATATATTTT | CATRGIAGNTIYF
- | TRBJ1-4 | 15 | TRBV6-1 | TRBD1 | TGTGCCAGCAGCTCCCCAGGGGGCACTAATGAAAAACTGTTTTTT | CASSSPGGTNEKLFF
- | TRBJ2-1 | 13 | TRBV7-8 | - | TGTGCCAGCAGCCTGGGTCCGTGGAATGAGCAGTTCTTC | CASSLGPWNEQFF
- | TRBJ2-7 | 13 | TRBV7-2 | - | TGTGCCAGCAGCCGGCCCCACTCCTACGAGCAGTACTTC | CASSRPHSYEQYF
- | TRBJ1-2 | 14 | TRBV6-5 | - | TGTGCCAGCAGCCCGAGGGGTATCCTCTATGGCTACACCTTC | CASSPRGILYGYTF
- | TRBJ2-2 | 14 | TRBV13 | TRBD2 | TGTGCCAGCAGCAGGGGGACTAGCACCGGGGAGCTGTTTTTT | CASSRGTSTGELFF
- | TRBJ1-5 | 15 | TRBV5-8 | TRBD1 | TGTGCCAGCAGCTTACTCGGGACAGGGAATCAGCCCCAGCATTTT | CASSLLGTGNQPQHF
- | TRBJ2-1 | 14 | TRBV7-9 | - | TGTGCCAGCAGCTCCAGTGAAGGAGTGTGGGAGCAGTTCTTC | CASSSSEGVWEQFF
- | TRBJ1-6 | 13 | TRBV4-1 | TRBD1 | TGCGCCAGCAGCCAGGGACAGGTCTCACCCCTCCACTTT | CASSQGQVSPLHF
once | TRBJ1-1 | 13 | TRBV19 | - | TGTGCCAGTACAAGGCTAATGAACACTGAAGCTTTCTTT | CASTRLMNTEAFF
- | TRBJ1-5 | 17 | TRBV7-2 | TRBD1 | TGTGCCAGCAGCTTATTCGGGCGACAGGGCAGCAATCAGCCCCAGCATTTT | CASSLFGRQGSNQPQHF
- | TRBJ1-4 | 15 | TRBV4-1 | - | TGCGCCAGCAGCCAAAGCGGGACAAAATGGGAAAAACTGTTTTTT | CASSQSGTKWEKLFF
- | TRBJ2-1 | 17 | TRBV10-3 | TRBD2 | TGTGCCATCAGTCTGATTATCGGGGGGGCCGCCTACAATGAGCAGTTCTTC | CAISLIIGGAAYNEQFF
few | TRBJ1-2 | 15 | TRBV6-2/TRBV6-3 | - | TGTGCCAGCAGCCGTACAGGGATGACTAACTATGGCTACACCTTC | CASSRTGMTNYGYTF
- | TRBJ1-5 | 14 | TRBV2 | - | TGTGCCAGCAGTTTAGACGCCGGCGATCAGCCCCAGCATTTT | CASSLDAGDQPQHF
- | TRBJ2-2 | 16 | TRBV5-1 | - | TGCGCCAGCAGCTTGTGGGGGACAAAGAACACCGGGGAGCTGTTTTTT | CASSLWGTKNTGELFF
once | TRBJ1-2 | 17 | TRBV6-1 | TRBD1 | TGTGCCAGCAGTGACGTCAGGGGGCCCACCTATAACTATGGCTACACCTTC | CASSDVRGPTYNYGYTF
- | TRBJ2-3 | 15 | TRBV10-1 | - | TGCGCCAGCAGTGAGAAAGCGAGCGGCACAGATACGCAGTATTTT | CASSEKASGTDTQYF
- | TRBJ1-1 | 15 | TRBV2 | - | TGTGCCAGCAGAGGCCGAGGTACCATGAACACTGAAGCTTTCTTT | CASRGRGTMNTEAFF
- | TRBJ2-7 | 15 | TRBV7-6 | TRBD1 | TGTGCCAGCAGCTTAGCGGGGACAGGGGTTTACGAGCAGTACTTC | CASSLAGTGVYEQYF
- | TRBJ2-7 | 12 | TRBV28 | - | TGTGCCAGCACAGGGGTCCGATACGAGCAGTACTTC | CASTGVRYEQYF
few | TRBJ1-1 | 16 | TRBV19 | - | TGTGCCAGTAGTATAGGAGGTAGGAGCATGAACACTGAAGCTTTCTTT | CASSIGGRSMNTEAFF
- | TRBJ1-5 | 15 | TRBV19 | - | TGTGCCAGTAGACAAACAGACTACGCGGTCCAGCCCCAGCATTTT | CASRQTDYAVQPQHF